The 19 T cell receptor beta chains reported below all come from one sample, sequenced in a study of Ad26.COV2.S vaccination and SARS-CoV-2 variants. Clones were sequenced by immunoSEQ multiplex PCR, and TCRdb holds only the in-frame ones, with some missing. The sample lists roughly 510,000 clones, approximately 90% seen once, with 9.5% to 15% in the top ten. Described treatment: about 20 received Ad26.COV2.S at low or high dose, single or two shots; 5 received placebo; per-sample allocation not given. All samples were drawn on day 63, counting from the first vaccine or placebo injection. The sample was peripheral blood, taken in a trial of Ad26.COV2.S vaccine versus placebo. These receptors all come from a person aged 18 to 65 who received the Ad26.COV2.S COVID-19 vaccine or a placebo.

The chain has TRBV5-4 and TRBJ1-6; no firm D call. V was trimmed by 4 bases and J by 1 base, leaving 9 bases between them. The CDR3 length is 15 residues. Per the germline V gene, CDR1 is SGHNT and CDR2 is YYREEE (reference sequence). The CDR3 reads CASSVGSSYNSPLHF. In DNA, the CDR3 is TGTGCCAGCAGCGTGGGGAGTTCCTATAATTCACCCCTCCACTTT.

This chain uses TRBV6-1 with TRBJ1-2; 7 nucleotides match TRBD1. Germline CDR1 reads MNHNS; CDR2 reads SASEGT. J gave up 4 bases and V 1 base, and 6 bases lay outside the gene matches. The CDR3 length is 15 residues. CDR3 residues: CASSEGGQRFYGYTF. In DNA form, the CDR3 reads TGTGCCAGCAGTGAAGGGGGACAGCGTTTCTATGGCTACACCTTC.

The V call is TRBV7-3, the J call TRBJ2-7; TRBD2 might be the D (6 bases). V shed 5 bases and J shed 3 bases, with 14 bases lying between them. There are 14 residues in the CDR3. Germline loops: CDR1 SGHTA, CDR2 FQGTGA. The CDR3 DNA sequence: TGTGCCAGCAGCCCCCAAGCGGGTGGCTACGAGCAGTACTTC. This translates into CASSPQAGGYEQYF.

The rearrangement uses TRBV18 and TRBJ1-2; no firm D call. This CDR3 has 14 residues. Looked up from germline, CDR1 is KGHSH and CDR2 is LQKENI. With 2 bases removed from V and 5 bases from J, the gap between germline ends came to 12 bases. The CDR3 nucleotides read TGTGCCAGCTCACCAGTGTTTGGTCGATATGGCTACACCTTC. It specifies CASSPVFGRYGYTF.

This chain uses TRBV7-2 with TRBJ1-3; D remains ambiguous. Trimming left V 5 bases short and J 0 bases short, with 11 bases between. The CDR3 runs to 15 residues. Germline V gene lookup returns CDR1 SGHTA and CDR2 FQGNSA. The CDR3 is CASSRGPSSGNTIYF. The CDR3 nucleotides are TGTGCCAGCAGCCGCGGGCCGTCCTCTGGAAACACCATATATTTT. Full variable domain (missing parts from reference TRBV7-2 and TRBJ1-3): GAGVSQSPSNKVTEKGKDVELRCDPISGHTALYWYRQSLGQGLEFLIYFQGNSAPDKSGLPSDRFSAERTGGSVSTLTIQRTQQEDSAVYLCASSRGPSSGNTIYFGEGSWLTVV.

On this clone: Different DNA sequences within this sample yield the same CDR3. The chain is built from TRBV5-1 and TRBJ2-2; possibly TRBD2 for D (6 bases). In germline, CDR1 is SGHRS, CDR2 YFSETQ. This CDR3 contains 14 residues. V was cut by 0 bases and J by 7 bases, with 10 bases left in between. This CDR3 reads CASSLAGGSGELFF. The CDR3 DNA reads as TGCGCCAGCAGCTTGGCCGGGGGTAGCGGGGAGCTGTTTTTT.

This clone turned up a few times. The V gene is TRBV7-8, the J gene TRBJ1-5; TRBD1 agrees at 8 bases. The CDR3 consists of 17 residues. Trimming cost V 5 bases and J 4 bases; bases outside gene matches: 13. The V gene's germline CDR1 is SGHVS and CDR2 FQNEAQ. CDR3 region: CASSPTARGPGNQPQHF. The CDR3, as DNA: TGTGCCAGCAGCCCCACCGCCAGGGGGCCAGGAAATCAGCCCCAGCATTTT.

The V gene is TRBV7-6, the J gene TRBJ1-6; possibly TRBD1 for D (5 bases). With 4 bases removed from V and 6 bases from J, the gap between germline ends came to 13 bases. Germline CDR1 is SGHVS and CDR2 is FNYEAQ. This CDR3 region has 15 residues. CDR3 loop: CASSSTWGLNSPLHF. The DNA for the CDR3 is TGTGCCAGCAGCTCGACATGGGGCCTTAATTCACCCCTCCACTTT.

V usage is TRBV5-5 and J usage is TRBJ2-7; D gene unclear. The V end lost 1 base, the J end lost 0 bases, and 5 bases lay between the germline ends. Germline loops: CDR1 SGHKS, CDR2 YYEKEE (reference sequence). The CDR3 is 13 amino acids. As DNA, the CDR3 is TGTGCCAGCAGCTTGCATTACTCCTACGAGCAGTACTTC. This encodes CASSLHYSYEQYF.

This clone was counted only a few times. V usage is TRBV7-2 and J usage is TRBJ1-1, with D maybe TRBD1 (5 bases). Germline CDR1 is SGHTA and CDR2 is FQGNSA. V dropped 4 bases and J dropped 0 bases, with 15 bases sitting between them. The CDR3 extends over 16 amino acids. The CDR3 DNA is TGTGCCAGCAGCTCCAGATTGGGGCAGCTGAACACTGAAGCTTTCTTT. This translates into CASSSRLGQLNTEAFF.

This sequence joins TRBV28 and TRBJ1-3, with a tentative D call TRBD1 (5 bases). Germline V lookup: CDR1 MDHEN, CDR2 SYDVKM. V was shortened by 6 bases and J by 0 bases, with 12 bases between the two germline ends. The CDR3 is 15 amino acids. The CDR3 DNA is TGTGCCAGCAGCAGACTCGGGGGCTCTGGAAACACCATATATTTT. This gives the protein CASSRLGGSGNTIYF.

The V call is TRBV30, the J call TRBJ2-7; D is unresolved. CDR3 size: 12 residues. Trimming took 2 bases from V and 2 from J, leaving 7 bases between them. The germline CDR1 and CDR2 sequences are GTSNPN and SVGIG (reference sequence). The CDR3 nucleotides are TGTGCCTGGAGTACTTCCACCTACGAGCAGTACTTC. As protein: CAWSTSTYEQYF.

Ten or more counts support this clone. The rearrangement links TRBV4-3 to TRBJ1-2; D is possibly TRBD1 (5 bases). Trimming took 4 bases from V and 4 from J, leaving 22 bases between them. The V gene's germline CDR1 is LGHNA and CDR2 YSLEER. This CDR3 is built from 17 residues. The CDR3, as DNA: TGCGCCAGCAGCCGCTCCTACCCCGGGGCCTACGGCTATGGCTACACCTTC. Translation: CASSRSYPGAYGYGYTF.

V is TRBV24-1 and J is TRBJ2-5, with D possibly being TRBD2 (5 bases). The V end lost 1 base, the J end lost 5 bases, and 31 bases lay between the germline ends. CDR1 is KGHDR, CDR2 SFDVKD, per germline. This CDR3 is built from 21 residues. The CDR3 DNA follows: TGTGCCACCAGTGATTTAATGGAGGAGGTTGCTAGCCCGCCCCCGGAGGAGACCCAGTACTTC. Its protein is CATSDLMEEVASPPPEETQYF.

The chain carries TRBV4-1 and TRBJ1-1, with 8 bases fitting TRBD1. CDR1 is MGHRA and CDR2 is YSYEKL in the germline V gene. This CDR3 region has 18 residues. V gave up 1 base and J gave up 6 bases; unmatched junction bases: 16. CDR3: CASSQGPQGALGFSEAFF. The CDR3 nucleotides read TGCGCCAGCAGCCAAGGGCCGCAGGGGGCGCTTGGATTTTCTGAAGCTTTCTTT.

This chain links TRBV6-5 with TRBJ2-4; no definite D call. This CDR3 has 14 residues. The V and J ends lost 6 bases and 11 bases respectively, with 20 bases between them. From germline, CDR1 is MNHEY and CDR2 SVGAGI. CDR3 residues: CASSQDFPDGFQYF. In nucleotides, the CDR3 is TGTGCCAGCAGCCAAGACTTCCCCGACGGATTTCAGTACTTC.

V is TRBV7-9 and J is TRBJ1-1, with D unresolved. The CDR3 covers 13 residues. V shed 5 bases and J shed 6 bases, with 13 bases lying between them. Germline V gene lookup returns CDR1 SEHNR and CDR2 FQNEAQ (reference sequence). Written as DNA, the CDR3 is TGTGCCAGCAGCAATAGTCCTGGCGCTGAAGCTTTCTTT. Residues: CASSNSPGAEAFF.

The rearrangement links TRBV4-2 to TRBJ2-5; TRBD2 agrees at 8 bases. Trimming cost V 0 bases and J 2 bases; bases outside gene matches: 5. The CDR3 has 16 residues. Germline CDR1 is LGHNA and CDR2 is YNFKEQ. The CDR3 protein is CASSQDLAGGQETQYF. In DNA form, the CDR3 reads TGTGCCAGCAGCCAAGATCTAGCGGGTGGGCAAGAGACCCAGTACTTC.

This clone was seen more than once but under ten times. The chain couples TRBV7-9 to TRBJ2-5; 9 bases fit TRBD2. The CDR3 consists of 18 residues. V trimming: 5 bases; J trimming: 4 bases; junction bases outside the gene matches: 17. Germline V gene data show CDR1 as SEHNR and CDR2 as FQNEAQ (reference sequence). The CDR3 DNA reads TGTGCCAGCAGCCCCCATCAAGGGGTCCCAGCGGGAGGAGAGACCCAGTACTTC. Its protein is CASSPHQGVPAGGETQYF.